Below, 19 T cell receptor beta chains from the same sample are listed, as sequenced in a study of neurological immune-mediated disorders. MiXCR, applied by TCRdb to the 5' RACE reads, yields one record per CDR3 protein. The sample holds roughly 62,000 distinct CDR3 sequences; about 2.5% are singletons and the top ten take about 3%. Sequences were obtained from PBMCs. The receptors were gathered from a man aged 50 to 59 with multiple sclerosis.

This clonotype was recorded at least ten times. The chain employs TRBV5-1 and TRBJ1-5; tentatively, D is TRBD1 (5 bases). The V gene's germline CDR1 is SGHRS and CDR2 YFSETQ. The CDR3 length is 16 residues. V dropped 1 base and J dropped 6 bases, with 17 bases sitting between them. Here the CDR3 reads CASSLTRGRDSQPQHF. The CDR3 nucleotides read TGCGCCAGCAGCTTGACAAGGGGCAGAGACAGTCAGCCCCAGCATTTT.

The chain recombines TRBV15 with TRBJ2-3; 11 positions agree with TRBD2. With 6 bases clipped from V and 2 bases from J, the junction kept 10 bases outside the gene matches. Germline-derived CDR1 and CDR2 are LNHNV and YYDKDF (reference sequence). The CDR3 totals 17 residues. This CDR3 reads CATRTRASGGTTDTQYF. The CDR3 coding sequence is TGTGCCACCAGGACCCGGGCTAGCGGGGGGACCACAGATACGCAGTATTTT.

This clonotype has a count of ten or more. The gene calls are TRBV20-1 and TRBJ1-1; D unclear. This CDR3 region has 14 residues. Germline V gene lookup returns CDR1 DFQATT and CDR2 SNEGSKA (reference sequence). Deletions cut 6 bases from V and 3 bases from J, with 17 bases between. The chain's CDR3 is CSAERVGVHTEAFF. DNA for the CDR3: TGCAGTGCCGAGAGGGTGGGCGTGCACACTGAAGCTTTCTTT.

The table lists this clonotype with many counts. V and J are TRBV29-1 and TRBJ1-2; D is possibly TRBD1 (5 bases). The CDR3 length is 13 residues. Germline assignment: CDR1 SQVTM and CDR2 ANQGSEA. Trimming took 0 bases from V and 5 from J, leaving 10 bases between them. The CDR3 DNA reads as TGCAGCGTTGAAGAGATAGGGGTGTATGGCTACACCTTC. Protein: CSVEEIGVYGYTF.

This clonotype was detected ten times or more. The V call is TRBV20-1, the J call TRBJ2-1; 14 nucleotides match TRBD2. This CDR3 comprises 14 residues. The V and J ends lost 5 bases and 9 bases, in that order; junction bases with no gene match: 6. The germline V gene has CDR1 DFQATT and CDR2 SNEGSKA (reference sequence). The CDR3 spells CSAQTSGGAGEQFF. DNA for the CDR3: TGCAGTGCTCAGACTAGCGGGGGGGCCGGTGAGCAGTTCTTC.

This clonotype showed up many times. The rearrangement links TRBV10-3 to TRBJ2-2, with 13 bases fitting TRBD2. The germline gives CDR1 ENHRY, CDR2 SYGVKD. The trim removed 10 bases at V and 0 bases at J, leaving 8 bases unmatched. This CDR3 is built from 17 residues. The DNA of the CDR3 is TGTGCCACCGCGGGACTAGCGGGATACGCGAACACCGGGGAGCTGTTTTTT. This encodes CATAGLAGYANTGELFF.

This clonotype was seen repeatedly, ten times or more. CDR3: CASSELSGGTGNTIYF. CDR3 DNA sequence: TGTGCCAGCAGTGAACTCTCAGGGGGTACTGGAAACACCATATATTTT. V is TRBV2 and J is TRBJ1-3; 7 bases map to TRBD1. CDR3 length: 16 amino acids. Germline V lookup: CDR1 SNHLY, CDR2 FYNNEI. J was trimmed by 2 bases and V by 2 bases; bases with no gene match: 6.

This clonotype showed up many times. The rearrangement uses TRBV7-2 and TRBJ2-7, with D perhaps matching TRBD1 (5 bases). V was pared by 10 bases and J by 5 bases, with 15 bases between. Germline V gene sequence: CDR1 SGHTA, CDR2 FQGNSA. The CDR3 sequence is 12 residues long. CDR3 region: CATSRVKNEQYF. In DNA, the CDR3 is TGTGCCACCTCCAGGGTAAAGAACGAGCAGTACTTC.

Only a few counts were recorded for this clonotype. This may stem from a read error, because a much larger clone lies one nucleotide away. The chain is built from TRBV20-1 and TRBJ1-1; D possibly corresponds to TRBD1 (5 bases). The CDR3 has 13 amino acids. Germline-derived CDR1 and CDR2 are DFQATT and SNEGSKA (reference sequence). The DNA of the CDR3 is TGCAGTGATAGATCGGGGGTGGACACTGAAGCTTTCTTT. It encodes CSDRSGVDTEAFF.

The table lists this clonotype with many counts. The V and J genes are TRBV20-1 and TRBJ1-2; D is ambiguous. From germline, CDR1 is DFQATT and CDR2 SNEGSKA (reference sequence). This CDR3 spans 13 amino acids. The ends were cut back, 2 bases at V and 10 bases at J, with 17 bases in the middle. CDR3: CSARLVVSPFYTF. CDR3 DNA: TGCAGTGCTAGATTGGTCGTATCCCCCTTCTACACCTTC.

This clonotype showed up many times. V and J are TRBV12-3 or TRBV12-4 and TRBJ2-2; D might be TRBD1 (5 bases). The V and J ends lost 6 bases and 6 bases respectively, with 11 bases between them. The CDR3 is 13 amino acids. The CDR3 DNA reads TGTGCCAGCAGCCAAGGACAAGCCGGGGAGCTGTTTTTT. Amino acid sequence: CASSQGQAGELFF.

This clonotype was detected ten times or more. CDR3 sequence reads: CASSRTGREVREQYF. CDR3 sequence (DNA): TGCGCCAGCAGCCGGACAGGGAGAGAAGTTAGAGAGCAGTACTTC. This sequence joins TRBV5-1 and TRBJ2-7, with 8 nucleotides matching TRBD1. The CDR3 contains 15 residues. J lost 7 bases, V lost 4 bases, and 13 bases had no gene match. CDR1 is SGHRS, CDR2 YFSETQ, per germline.

Ten or more counts support this clonotype. V gene TRBV7-2 combines with J gene TRBJ1-1, with D unclear. The CDR3 covers 15 residues. Germline V gene lookup returns CDR1 SGHTA and CDR2 FQGNSA. Between the trimmed V and J ends, which lost 2 bases and 0 bases, there was a span of 10 bases. CDR3 sequence reads: CASSLFRPLNTEAFF. As DNA, the CDR3 is TGTGCCAGCAGCTTATTTAGGCCCCTGAACACTGAAGCTTTCTTT.

This clonotype is categorized as medium-sized. The chain carries TRBV25-1 and TRBJ2-2; D is ambiguous. From germline, CDR1 is MGHDK and CDR2 SYGVNS. This CDR3 is 14 amino acids long. The ends were cut back, 6 bases at V and 2 bases at J, with 10 bases in the middle. CDR3 sequence: CASSEQTNTGELFF. CDR3 DNA: TGTGCCAGCAGCGAGCAAACTAACACCGGGGAGCTGTTTTTT.

This clonotype was recorded many times. The chain combines TRBV5-1 with TRBJ1-5; D may be TRBD1 (6 bases). Deletions cut 3 bases from V and 3 bases from J, with 13 bases between. Germline values: CDR1 SGHRS, CDR2 YFSETQ. The CDR3 is 15 amino acids. As DNA, the CDR3 is TGCGCCAGCAGCTCGGAGGGGGGCCCCAATCAGCCCCAGCATTTT. It codes for CASSSEGGPNQPQHF.

This clonotype came up many times. The rearrangement joins TRBV19 to TRBJ1-2, with D uncertain. The CDR3 sequence is 13 residues long. Germline V gene data show CDR1 as LNHDA and CDR2 as SQIVND (reference sequence). V lost 3 bases and J lost 4, with 9 bases in between. This CDR3 is CASSMEKPYGYTF. As DNA, the CDR3 is TGTGCCAGTAGTATGGAGAAGCCCTATGGCTACACCTTC.

This clonotype was picked up many times. The chain is built from TRBV25-1 and TRBJ2-7; D remains ambiguous. This CDR3 is 13 amino acids long. Germline V gene lookup returns CDR1 MGHDK and CDR2 SYGVNS. The ends were cut back, 4 bases at V and 1 base at J, with 8 bases in the middle. CDR3 DNA: TGTGCCAGCAGTGGGGCAGGATCCTACGAGCAGTACTTC. Amino acids: CASSGAGSYEQYF.

Ten or more counts support this clonotype. The CDR3 region has the DNA TGCAGCGTTGAAAAACTAGAGGGCACAGATACGCAGTATTTT. This sequence encodes CSVEKLEGTDTQYF. The chain employs TRBV29-1 and TRBJ2-3; D possibly corresponds to TRBD2 (5 bases). There are 14 residues in the CDR3. V lost 2 bases, J lost 1 base, and 10 bases lay in between. Germline V gene sequence: CDR1 SQVTM, CDR2 ANQGSEA.

This clonotype was counted ten times or more. The CDR3, as DNA: TGTGCCAGCAGGGATACAGGGGGCCGTCAGCCCCAGCATTTT. It translates to CASRDTGGRQPQHF. The genes are TRBV12-3 or TRBV12-4 and TRBJ1-5; 9 bases agree with TRBD1. J was trimmed by 6 bases and V by 6 bases; bases with no gene match: 6. This CDR3 has 14 residues.